The T cell receptor beta chain described here comes from a study of shared T cell receptors in the human thymus. Sequenced by immunoSEQ multiplex PCR; TCRdb stores in-frame clones only, minus some. The sample lists 65,000 to 70,000 clones, roughly 96% occurring once. V lost 1 base and J lost 0, with 13 bases in between. This CDR3 comprises 17 residues. Germline values: CDR1 SGHVS, CDR2 FNYEAQ. The rearrangement joins TRBV7-6 to TRBJ1-3, with D perhaps matching TRBD1 (5 bases). The sequence derives from a human donor. The sequencing sample was made of thymocytes. The DNA of the CDR3 is TGTGCCAGCAGCTTAGAGGTTGGGGACTACTCTGGAAACACCATATATTTT. Protein: CASSLEVGDYSGNTIYF.